This T cell receptor beta chain was observed in a study of blood T cell repertoires in COVID-19. This table comes from immunoSEQ multiplex PCR, and its TCRdb copy is limited to in-frame clones, with some not included. The sample comprises 200,000 to 300,000 clones, about 90% of which are singletons, and over 3% rests with the top ten. V lost 7 bases, J lost 1 base, and 1 base stayed unmatched. CDR1 is LNHDA and CDR2 is SQIVND in the germline V gene (reference sequence). CDR3 length equals 13 residues. This sequence joins TRBV19 and TRBJ1-1; 9 bases are a match to TRBD1. The TCR originated in a woman aged 25 to 39 who had recovered from COVID-19. The sample was peripheral blood. Here the CDR3 DNA reads TGTGCCAGTAAACAGGGGGCGAACACTGAAGCTTTCTTT. Translation: CASKQGANTEAFF.